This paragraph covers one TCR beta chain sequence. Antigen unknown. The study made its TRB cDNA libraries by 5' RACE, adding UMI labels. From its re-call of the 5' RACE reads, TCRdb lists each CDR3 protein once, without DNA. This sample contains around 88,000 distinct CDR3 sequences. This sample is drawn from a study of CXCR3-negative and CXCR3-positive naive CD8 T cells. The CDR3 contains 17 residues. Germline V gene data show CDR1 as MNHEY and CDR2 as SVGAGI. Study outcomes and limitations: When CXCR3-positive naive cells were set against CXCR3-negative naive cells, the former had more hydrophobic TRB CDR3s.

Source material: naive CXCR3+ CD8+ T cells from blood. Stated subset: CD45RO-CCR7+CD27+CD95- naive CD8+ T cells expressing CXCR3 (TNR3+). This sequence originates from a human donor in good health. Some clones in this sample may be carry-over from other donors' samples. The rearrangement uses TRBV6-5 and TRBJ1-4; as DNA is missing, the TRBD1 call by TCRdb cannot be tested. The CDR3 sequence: CASSYSNTWTGTEKLFF.